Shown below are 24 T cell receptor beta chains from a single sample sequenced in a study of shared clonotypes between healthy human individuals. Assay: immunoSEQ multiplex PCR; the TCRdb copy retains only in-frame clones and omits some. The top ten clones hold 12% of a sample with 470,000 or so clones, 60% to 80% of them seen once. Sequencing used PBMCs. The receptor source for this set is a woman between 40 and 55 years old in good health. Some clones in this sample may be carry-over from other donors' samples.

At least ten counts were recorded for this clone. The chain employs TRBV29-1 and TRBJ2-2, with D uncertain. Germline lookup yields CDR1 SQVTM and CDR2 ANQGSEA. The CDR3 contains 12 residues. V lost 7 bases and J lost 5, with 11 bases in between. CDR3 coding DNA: TGCAGCGCCATGACCGAGACCGGGGAGCTGTTTTTT. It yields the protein CSAMTETGELFF.

CDR3 amino acids: CASSGSAGRVNTDTQYF. As DNA, the CDR3 is TGTGCCTCTTCCGGCTCGGCGGGGAGAGTGAACACAGATACGCAGTATTTT. The chain couples TRBV10-3 to TRBJ2-3, with D tentatively TRBD2 (6 bases). Trimming left V 11 bases short and J 2 bases short, with 26 bases between. CDR3 length: 17 amino acids. Germline V gene lookup returns CDR1 ENHRY and CDR2 SYGVKD.

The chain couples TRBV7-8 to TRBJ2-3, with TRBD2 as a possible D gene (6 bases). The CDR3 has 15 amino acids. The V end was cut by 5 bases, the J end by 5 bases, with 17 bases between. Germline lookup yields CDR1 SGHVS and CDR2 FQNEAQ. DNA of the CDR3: TGTGCCAGCAGCCGAACCGGGACTCACGGAGATACGCAGTATTTT. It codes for CASSRTGTHGDTQYF.

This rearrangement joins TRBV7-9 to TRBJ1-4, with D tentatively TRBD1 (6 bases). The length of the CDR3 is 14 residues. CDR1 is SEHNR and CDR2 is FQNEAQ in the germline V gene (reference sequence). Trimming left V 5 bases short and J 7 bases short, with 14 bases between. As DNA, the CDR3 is TGTGCCAGCAGCCCCGGACAGAGTGGTGAAAAACTGTTTTTT. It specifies CASSPGQSGEKLFF.

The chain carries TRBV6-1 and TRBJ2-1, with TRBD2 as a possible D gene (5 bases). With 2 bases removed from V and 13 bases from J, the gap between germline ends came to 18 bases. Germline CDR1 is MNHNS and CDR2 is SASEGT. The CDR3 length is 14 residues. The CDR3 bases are TGTGCCAGCAGTGAAAAAGCCGCGGGTAGCCGACAGTTCTTC. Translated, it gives CASSEKAAGSRQFF.

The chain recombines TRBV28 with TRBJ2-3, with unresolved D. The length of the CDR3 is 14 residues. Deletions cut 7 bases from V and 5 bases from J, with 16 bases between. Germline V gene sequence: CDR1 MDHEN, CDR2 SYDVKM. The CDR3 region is CASIAGLVGDTQYF. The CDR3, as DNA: TGTGCCAGCATAGCCGGGCTAGTAGGAGATACGCAGTATTTT.

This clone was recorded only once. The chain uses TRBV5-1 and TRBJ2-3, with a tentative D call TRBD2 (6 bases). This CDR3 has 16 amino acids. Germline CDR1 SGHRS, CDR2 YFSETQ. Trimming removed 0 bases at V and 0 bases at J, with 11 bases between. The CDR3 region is CASSLEAGTSTDTQYF. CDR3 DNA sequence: TGCGCCAGCAGCTTGGAGGCGGGGACTAGCACAGATACGCAGTATTTT.

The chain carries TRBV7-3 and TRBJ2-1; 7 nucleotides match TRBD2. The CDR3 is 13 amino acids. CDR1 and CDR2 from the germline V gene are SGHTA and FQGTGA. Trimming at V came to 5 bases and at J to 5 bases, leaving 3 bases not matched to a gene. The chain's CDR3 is CASSPGTNNEQFF. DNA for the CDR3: TGTGCCAGCAGCCCAGGGACTAACAATGAGCAGTTCTTC.

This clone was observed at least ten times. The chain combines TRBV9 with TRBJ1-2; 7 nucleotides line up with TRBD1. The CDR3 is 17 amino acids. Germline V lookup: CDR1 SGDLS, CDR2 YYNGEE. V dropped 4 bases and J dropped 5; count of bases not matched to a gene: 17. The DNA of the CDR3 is TGTGCCAGCAGCCTGAGACAGGGCCCCGATTCTTTATATGGCTACACCTTC. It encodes CASSLRQGPDSLYGYTF. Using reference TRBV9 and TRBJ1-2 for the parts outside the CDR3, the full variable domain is DSGVTQTPKHLITATGQRVTLRCSPRSGDLSVYWYQQSLDQGLQFLIQYYNGEERAKGNILERFSAQQFPDLHSELNLSSLELGDSALYFCASSLRQGPDSLYGYTFGSGTRLTVV.

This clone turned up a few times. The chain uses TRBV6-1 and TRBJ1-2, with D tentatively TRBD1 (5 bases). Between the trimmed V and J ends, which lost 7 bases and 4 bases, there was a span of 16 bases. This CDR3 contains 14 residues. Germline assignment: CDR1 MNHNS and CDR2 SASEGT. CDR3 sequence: CASTRERGSYGYTF. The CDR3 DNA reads TGTGCCAGCACCCGGGAGAGGGGCTCCTATGGCTACACCTTC.

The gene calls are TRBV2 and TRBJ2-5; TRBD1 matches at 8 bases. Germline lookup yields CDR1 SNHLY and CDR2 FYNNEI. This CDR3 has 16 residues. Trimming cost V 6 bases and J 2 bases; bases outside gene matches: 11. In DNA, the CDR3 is TGTGCCAGCAGGGCTAACTCCGGGACAGGACAAGAGACCCAGTACTTC. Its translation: CASRANSGTGQETQYF. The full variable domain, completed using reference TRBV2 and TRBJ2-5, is EPEVTQTPSHQVTQMGQEVILRCVPISNHLYFYWYRQILGQKVEFLVSFYNNEISEKSEIFDDQFSVERPDGSNFTLKIRSTKLEDSAMYFCASRANSGTGQETQYFGPGTRLLVL.

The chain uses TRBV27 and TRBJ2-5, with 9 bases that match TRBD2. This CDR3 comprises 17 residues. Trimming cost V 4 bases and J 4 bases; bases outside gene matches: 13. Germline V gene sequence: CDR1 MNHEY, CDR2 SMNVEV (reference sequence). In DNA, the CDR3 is TGTGCCAGCAGTTCCCTGAAGGGCGGGAGGGCCGGAGAGACCCAGTACTTC. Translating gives CASSSLKGGRAGETQYF.

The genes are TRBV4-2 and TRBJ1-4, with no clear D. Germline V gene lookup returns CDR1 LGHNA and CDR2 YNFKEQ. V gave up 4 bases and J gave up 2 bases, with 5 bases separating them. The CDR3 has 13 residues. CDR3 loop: CASSPRTNEKLFF. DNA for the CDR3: TGTGCCAGCAGCCCTCGTACTAATGAAAAACTGTTTTTT.

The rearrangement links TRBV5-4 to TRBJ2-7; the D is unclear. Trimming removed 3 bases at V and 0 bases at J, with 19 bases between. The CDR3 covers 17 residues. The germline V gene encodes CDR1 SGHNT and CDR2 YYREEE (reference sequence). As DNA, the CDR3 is TGTGCCAGCAGCTCGTCGACATCGGCGGCAAGCTCCTACGAGCAGTACTTC. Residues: CASSSSTSAASSYEQYF.

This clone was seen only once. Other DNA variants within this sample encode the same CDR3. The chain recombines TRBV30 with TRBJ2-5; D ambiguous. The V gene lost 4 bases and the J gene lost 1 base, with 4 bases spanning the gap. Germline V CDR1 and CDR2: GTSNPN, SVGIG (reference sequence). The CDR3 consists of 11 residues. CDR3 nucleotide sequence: TGTGCCTGGACGGGCCAAGAGACCCAGTACTTC. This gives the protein CAWTGQETQYF.

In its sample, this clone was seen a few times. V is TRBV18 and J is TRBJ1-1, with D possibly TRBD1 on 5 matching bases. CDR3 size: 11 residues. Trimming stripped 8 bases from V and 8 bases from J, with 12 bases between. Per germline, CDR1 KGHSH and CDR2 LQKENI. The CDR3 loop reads CASNRGDEAFF. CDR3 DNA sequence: TGTGCCAGCAACCGGGGGGACGAAGCTTTCTTT.

The CDR3 DNA is TGTGCCAGCAGCAAAATCGGCGCAATCGCGCAAAGTCAGCCCCAGCATTTT. Its translation is CASSKIGAIAQSQPQHF. The chain links TRBV21-1 to TRBJ1-5. TRBV21-1 is marked as a pseudogene. This CDR3 region has 17 residues.

CDR3 protein: CASSFREGGTEAFF. CDR3 sequence (DNA): TGCGCCAGCAGCTTCAGGGAGGGGGGCACTGAAGCTTTCTTT. This chain links TRBV5-1 with TRBJ1-1; D perhaps matches TRBD1 (6 bases). Germline V gene data show CDR1 as SGHRS and CDR2 as YFSETQ. This CDR3 is 14 amino acids long. V shed 2 bases and J shed 4 bases, with 12 bases lying between them. Supplemented by reference TRBV5-1 and TRBJ1-1, the full variable domain reads KAGVTQTPRYLIKTRGQQVTLSCSPISGHRSVSWYQQTPGQGLQFLFEYFSETQRNKGNFPGRFSGRQFSNSRSEMNVSTLELGDSALYLCASSFREGGTEAFFGQGTRLTVV.

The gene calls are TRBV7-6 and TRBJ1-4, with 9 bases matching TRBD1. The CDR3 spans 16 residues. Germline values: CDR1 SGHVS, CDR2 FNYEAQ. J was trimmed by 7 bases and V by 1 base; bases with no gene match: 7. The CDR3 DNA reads TGTGCCAGCAGCTTAGGAGGGACAGGGAGCGCTGAAAAACTGTTTTTT. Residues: CASSLGGTGSAEKLFF.

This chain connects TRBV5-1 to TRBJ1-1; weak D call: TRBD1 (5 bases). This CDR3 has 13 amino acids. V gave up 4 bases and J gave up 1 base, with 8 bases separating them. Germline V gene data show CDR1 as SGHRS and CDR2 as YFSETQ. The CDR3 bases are TGCGCCAGCAGCCCGCAGGGGAACACTGAAGCTTTCTTT. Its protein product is CASSPQGNTEAFF.

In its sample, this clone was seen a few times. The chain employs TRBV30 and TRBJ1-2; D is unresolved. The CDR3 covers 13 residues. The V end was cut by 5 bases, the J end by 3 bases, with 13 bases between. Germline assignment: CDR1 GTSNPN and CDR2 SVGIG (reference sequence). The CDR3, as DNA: TGTGCCTGGGAATACGACGGGTACTATGGCTACACCTTC. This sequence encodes CAWEYDGYYGYTF.

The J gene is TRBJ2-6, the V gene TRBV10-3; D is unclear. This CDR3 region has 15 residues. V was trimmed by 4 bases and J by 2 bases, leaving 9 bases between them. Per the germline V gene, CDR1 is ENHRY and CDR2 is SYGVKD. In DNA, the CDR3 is TGTGCCATCAGTGGTGGGTATCCTGGGGCCAACGTCCTGACTTTC. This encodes CAISGGYPGANVLTF.

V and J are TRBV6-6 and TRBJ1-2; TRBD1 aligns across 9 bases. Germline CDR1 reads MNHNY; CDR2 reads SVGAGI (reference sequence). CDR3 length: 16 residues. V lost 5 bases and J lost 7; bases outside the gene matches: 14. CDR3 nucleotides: TGTGCCAGCAGTATAACGCAACCCACAGGGGGCTCTGGCTACACCTTC. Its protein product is CASSITQPTGGSGYTF.

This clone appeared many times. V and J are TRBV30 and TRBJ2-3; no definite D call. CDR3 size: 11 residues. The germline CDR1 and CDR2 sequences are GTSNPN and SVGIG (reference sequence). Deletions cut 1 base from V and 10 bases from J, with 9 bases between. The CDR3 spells CAWSASRPQYF. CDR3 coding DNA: TGTGCCTGGAGTGCGTCCCGGCCGCAGTATTTT.